The 19 T cell receptor beta chains reported below all come from one sample, sequenced in a study of shared clonotypes between healthy human individuals (dated by TCRdb to 2020 to 2021). Receptor libraries were prepared by the immunoSEQ multiplex PCR assay. TCRdb provides this immuneACCESS table in a form limited to in-frame rearrangements. Some clones are lacking; in checked studies, under half of them reflect an unresolved V gene, and why the rest are absent is not known. For this sample the table gives about 340,000 clones, of which about 70% were detected only once. The ten largest clones represent about 10% of the sample. Material: memory CD4+ T cells sorted from blood. This sample's cell subset or site label indicates: CD45RA-negative fraction. The receptors derive from a young man in good health.

The chain links TRBV29-1 to TRBJ2-3, with a tentative D call TRBD2 (5 bases). The V and J ends lost 5 bases and 5 bases respectively, with 17 bases between them. This CDR3 contains 14 residues. The germline gives CDR1 SQVTM, CDR2 ANQGSEA. The chain's CDR3 is CSVKAGLAGDTQYF. The CDR3 nucleotides read TGCAGCGTTAAGGCCGGCCTTGCGGGAGATACGCAGTATTTT.

This chain joins TRBV2 and TRBJ1-5; 7 bases match TRBD1. Germline assignment: CDR1 SNHLY and CDR2 FYNNEI. The length of the CDR3 is 17 residues. V dropped 5 bases and J dropped 0; count of bases not matched to a gene: 10. This CDR3 reads CASSHSPGGGSNQPQHF. The DNA of the CDR3 is TGTGCCAGCAGTCATTCCCCAGGGGGAGGTAGCAATCAGCCCCAGCATTTT.

The genes are TRBV9 and TRBJ2-7; D might be TRBD1 (6 bases). The CDR3 runs to 13 residues. V was cut by 7 bases and J by 6 bases, with 17 bases left in between. Germline CDR1 SGDLS, CDR2 YYNGEE. CDR3 coding DNA: TGTGCCAGCGCCCTAAAAAGGGGGACCGAGCAGTACTTC. Protein product: CASALKRGTEQYF.

The chain is built from TRBV29-1 and TRBJ2-1, with D unclear. The CDR3 has 14 residues. The V gene's germline CDR1 is SQVTM and CDR2 ANQGSEA. V was shortened by 3 bases and J by 0 bases, with 9 bases between the two germline ends. CDR3 loop: CSVDLLPSYNEQFF. CDR3 bases: TGCAGCGTTGATCTGCTACCCTCCTACAATGAGCAGTTCTTC.

The table lists this clone with a few counts. Other DNA sequences in this specimen translate into the identical CDR3. The V call is TRBV5-1, the J call TRBJ2-3; tentatively, D is TRBD2 (7 bases). This CDR3 is built from 14 residues. From germline, CDR1 is SGHRS and CDR2 YFSETQ. Between the trimmed V and J ends, which lost 4 bases and 4 bases, there was a span of 13 bases. The CDR3 DNA sequence: TGCGCCAGCAGCCCGGGCGGGGGCCCAGATACGCAGTATTTT. This translates into CASSPGGGPDTQYF. The complete variable domain, with remaining parts taken from reference TRBV5-1 and TRBJ2-3, reads KAGVTQTPRYLIKTRGQQVTLSCSPISGHRSVSWYQQTPGQGLQFLFEYFSETQRNKGNFPGRFSGRQFSNSRSEMNVSTLELGDSALYLCASSPGGGPDTQYFGPGTRLTVL.

This clone occurred a few times. The V call is TRBV28, the J call TRBJ1-3, with a possible D match to TRBD1 (6 bases). Germline CDR1 MDHEN, CDR2 SYDVKM. The ends were cut back, 5 bases at V and 3 bases at J, with 20 bases in the middle. This CDR3 has 17 residues. CDR3 region: CASSKGQQTGFGNTIYF. The CDR3 DNA sequence: TGTGCCAGCAGTAAGGGCCAGCAGACAGGCTTTGGAAACACCATATATTTT.

The chain joins TRBV14 to TRBJ2-7; no reliable D call. Between the trimmed V and J ends, which lost 3 bases and 2 bases, there was a span of 2 bases. The CDR3 spans 11 residues. Germline assignment: CDR1 SGHDN and CDR2 FVKESK. CDR3 coding DNA: TGTGCCAGCAGCCATGCCTACGAGCAGTACTTC. Its translation is CASSHAYEQYF.

The rearrangement uses TRBV10-2 and TRBJ2-1; TRBD2 aligns across 15 bases. The CDR3 has 18 residues. In germline, CDR1 is WSHSY, CDR2 SAAADI. The J segment lost 5 bases and the V segment lost 0 bases, leaving 5 bases of the junction unmatched. CDR3 loop: CASSESRTSGREDNEQFF. The CDR3 bases are TGCGCCAGCAGTGAGTCGAGGACTAGCGGGAGGGAGGACAATGAGCAGTTCTTC.

The chain uses TRBV2 and TRBJ1-1; D not resolved. With 1 base removed from V and 2 bases from J, the gap between germline ends came to 5 bases. From germline, CDR1 is SNHLY and CDR2 FYNNEI. CDR3 size: 13 residues. The DNA of the CDR3 is TGTGCCAGCAGTGAAGAAAGAAACACTGAAGCTTTCTTT. The encoded protein is CASSEERNTEAFF.

The chain links TRBV6-1 to TRBJ2-5, with unresolved D. Trimming removed 7 bases at V and 5 bases at J, with 17 bases between. Germline V gene sequence: CDR1 MNHNS, CDR2 SASEGT. The CDR3 totals 14 residues. The CDR3 sequence: CASIRDLFAETQYF. As DNA, the CDR3 is TGTGCCAGCATCCGCGACCTTTTCGCGGAGACCCAGTACTTC.

V and J are TRBV25-1 and TRBJ2-1, with 9 bases aligning to TRBD2. The CDR3 extends over 17 amino acids. Germline lookup yields CDR1 MGHDK and CDR2 SYGVNS. The J segment lost 1 base and the V segment lost 4 bases, leaving 8 bases of the junction unmatched. The CDR3 is CASSVKREVLSYNEQFF. As DNA, the CDR3 is TGTGCCAGCAGTGTTAAGCGGGAGGTTTTATCCTACAATGAGCAGTTCTTC.

The chain is built from TRBV7-2 and TRBJ2-2; D ambiguous. Trimming removed 5 bases at V and 7 bases at J, with 20 bases between. Germline assignment: CDR1 SGHTA and CDR2 FQGNSA. There are 16 residues in the CDR3. The CDR3 reads CASSVGGLYSGGELFF. DNA of the CDR3: TGTGCCAGCAGCGTGGGTGGCCTTTATTCGGGCGGGGAGCTGTTTTTT.

The V and J genes are TRBV2 and TRBJ1-5, with 7 bases identical to TRBD1. CDR1 and CDR2 (germline): SNHLY, FYNNEI. This CDR3 comprises 15 residues. The V and J ends lost 4 bases and 2 bases, in that order; junction bases with no gene match: 5. Written as DNA, the CDR3 is TGTGCCAGCAGTGGACAGGGTTCGGGCAATCAGCCCCAGCATTTT. This translates into CASSGQGSGNQPQHF.

This clone was found a few times. The V call is TRBV7-6, the J call TRBJ2-2; D perhaps matches TRBD1 (6 bases). Germline CDR1 is SGHVS and CDR2 is FNYEAQ. The CDR3 consists of 15 residues. Trimming took off 5 bases at V and 5 bases at J, with 15 bases between the two ends. The CDR3 loop reads CASSQTATGTGELFF. The DNA of the CDR3 is TGTGCCAGCAGCCAGACAGCCACAGGGACCGGGGAGCTGTTTTTT.

This chain joins TRBV7-3 and TRBJ2-3, with 8 positions matching TRBD1. J was trimmed by 5 bases and V by 3 bases; bases with no gene match: 7. Germline V gives CDR1 SGHTA, CDR2 FQGTGA. The CDR3 covers 15 residues. CDR3 loop: CASSFAGGSGDTQYF. The CDR3 region has the DNA TGTGCCAGCAGCTTCGCAGGGGGCTCAGGAGATACGCAGTATTTT.

This clone occurred once. The chain carries TRBV6-6 and TRBJ2-3; the D is unclear. The germline gives CDR1 MNHNY, CDR2 SVGAGI (reference sequence). The length of the CDR3 is 15 residues. Trimming stripped 2 bases from V and 4 bases from J, with 13 bases between. The CDR3 here is CASSYGSRFPDTQYF. Here the CDR3 DNA reads TGTGCCAGCAGTTACGGCAGTCGATTTCCAGATACGCAGTATTTT.

This clone has a handful of counts. This chain links TRBV5-6 with TRBJ2-7; 8 bases fit TRBD1. V shed 4 bases and J 4 bases; nucleotides not matched to a gene: 13. The CDR3 covers 16 residues. Germline CDR1 SGHDT, CDR2 YYEEEE. The chain's CDR3 is CASSALGQGATYEQYF. The CDR3 DNA reads TGTGCCAGCAGCGCCCTGGGGCAGGGGGCAACGTACGAGCAGTACTTC.

The chain carries TRBV25-1 and TRBJ2-1; 7 positions match TRBD2. This CDR3 is 16 amino acids long. CDR1 is MGHDK, CDR2 SYGVNS, per germline. V gave up 2 bases and J gave up 1 base; unmatched junction bases: 5. CDR3 sequence reads: CASSEPSGVSYNEQFF. The DNA of the CDR3 is TGTGCCAGCAGTGAACCTAGCGGAGTATCCTACAATGAGCAGTTCTTC.

The CDR3 sequence: CASSPRLGVVSYGYTF. Written as DNA, the CDR3 is TGTGCCAGCAGCCCCCGCTTGGGAGTGGTAAGCTATGGCTACACCTTC. The chain couples TRBV5-6 to TRBJ1-2; D not resolved. The CDR3 spans 16 residues. CDR1 is SGHDT, CDR2 YYEEEE, per germline. The V end lost 4 bases, the J end lost 4 bases, and 20 bases lay between the germline ends.